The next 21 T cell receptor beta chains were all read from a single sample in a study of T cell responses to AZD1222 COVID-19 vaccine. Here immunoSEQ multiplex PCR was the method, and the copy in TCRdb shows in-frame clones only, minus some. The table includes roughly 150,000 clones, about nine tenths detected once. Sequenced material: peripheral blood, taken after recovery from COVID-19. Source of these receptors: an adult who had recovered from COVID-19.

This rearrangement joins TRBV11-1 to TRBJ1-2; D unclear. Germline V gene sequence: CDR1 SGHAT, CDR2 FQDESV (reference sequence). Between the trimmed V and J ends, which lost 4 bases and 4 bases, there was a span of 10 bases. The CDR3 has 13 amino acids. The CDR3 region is CASSSGPSYGYTF. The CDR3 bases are TGTGCCAGCAGCTCCGGGCCTTCCTATGGCTACACCTTC. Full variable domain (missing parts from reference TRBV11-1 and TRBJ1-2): EAEVAQSPRYKITEKSQAVAFWCDPISGHATLYWYRQILGQGPELLVQFQDESVVDDSQLPKDRFSAERLKGVDSTLKIQPAELGDSAMYLCASSSGPSYGYTFGSGTRLTVV.

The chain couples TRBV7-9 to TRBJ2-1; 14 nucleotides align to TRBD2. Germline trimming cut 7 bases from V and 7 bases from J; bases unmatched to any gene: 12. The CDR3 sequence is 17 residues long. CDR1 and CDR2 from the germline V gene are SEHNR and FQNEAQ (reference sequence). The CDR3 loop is CASTPTSGRAAGNEQFF. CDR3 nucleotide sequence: TGTGCCAGCACTCCGACTAGCGGGAGGGCCGCGGGTAATGAGCAGTTCTTC.

This CDR3 reads CASSQRGRGADQPQHF. The CDR3 DNA sequence: TGTGCCAGCAGCCAACGAGGAAGGGGCGCCGATCAGCCCCAGCATTTT. The chain uses TRBV3-1 (or the pseudogene TRBV3-2) and TRBJ1-5; D perhaps matches TRBD1 (5 bases). The germline gives CDR1 LGHDT, CDR2 YNNKEL (reference sequence). The CDR3 runs to 16 residues. Trimming took off 2 bases at V and 5 bases at J, with 16 bases between the two ends.

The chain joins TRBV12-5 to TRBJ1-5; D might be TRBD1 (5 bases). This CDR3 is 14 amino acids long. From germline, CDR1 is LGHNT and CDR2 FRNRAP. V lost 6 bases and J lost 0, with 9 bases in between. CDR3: CASGTQGSNQPQHF. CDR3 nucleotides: TGTGCTAGTGGAACTCAGGGTAGCAATCAGCCCCAGCATTTT.

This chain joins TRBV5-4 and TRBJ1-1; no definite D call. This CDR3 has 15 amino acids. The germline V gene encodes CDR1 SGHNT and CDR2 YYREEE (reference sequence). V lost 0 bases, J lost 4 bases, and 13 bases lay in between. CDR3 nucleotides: TGTGCCAGCAGCTTGGATGGGGTCGGGTTCACTGAAGCTTTCTTT. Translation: CASSLDGVGFTEAFF.

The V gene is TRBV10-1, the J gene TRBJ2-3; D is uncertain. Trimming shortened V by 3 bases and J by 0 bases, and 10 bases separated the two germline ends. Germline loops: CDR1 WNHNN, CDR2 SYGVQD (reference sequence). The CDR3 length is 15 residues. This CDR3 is CASSEGAISTDTQYF. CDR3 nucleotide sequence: TGCGCCAGCAGTGAAGGAGCGATCAGCACAGATACGCAGTATTTT.

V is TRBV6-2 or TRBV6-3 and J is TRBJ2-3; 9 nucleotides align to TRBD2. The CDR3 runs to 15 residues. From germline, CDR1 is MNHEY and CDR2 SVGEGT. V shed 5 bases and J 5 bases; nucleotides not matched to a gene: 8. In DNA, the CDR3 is TGTGCCAGCAGTCCCCCGAGGACTAGCGTAGATACGCAGTATTTT. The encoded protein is CASSPPRTSVDTQYF.

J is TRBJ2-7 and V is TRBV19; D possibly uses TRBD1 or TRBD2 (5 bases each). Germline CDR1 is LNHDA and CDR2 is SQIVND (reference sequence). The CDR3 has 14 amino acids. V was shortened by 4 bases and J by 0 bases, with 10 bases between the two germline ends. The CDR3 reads CASSTRDGSYEQYF. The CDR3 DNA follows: TGTGCCAGTAGTACCCGGGACGGCTCCTACGAGCAGTACTTC.

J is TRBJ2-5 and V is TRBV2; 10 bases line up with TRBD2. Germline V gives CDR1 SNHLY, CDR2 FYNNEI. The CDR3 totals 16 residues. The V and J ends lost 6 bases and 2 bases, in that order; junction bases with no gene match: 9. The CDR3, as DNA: TGTGCCAGCAGCGTGGAACTAGCGGGGATTCAAGAGACCCAGTACTTC. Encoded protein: CASSVELAGIQETQYF.

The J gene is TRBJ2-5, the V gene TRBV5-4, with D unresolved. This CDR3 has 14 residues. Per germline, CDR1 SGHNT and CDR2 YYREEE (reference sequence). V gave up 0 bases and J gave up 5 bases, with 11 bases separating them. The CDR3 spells CASSLAGPTETQYF. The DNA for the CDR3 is TGTGCCAGCAGCTTGGCCGGCCCAACGGAGACCCAGTACTTC.

CDR3 residues: CSVDPGQSFGETQYF. DNA for the CDR3: TGCAGCGTAGACCCGGGACAAAGTTTTGGAGAGACCCAGTACTTC. The rearrangement links TRBV29-1 to TRBJ2-5; D is perhaps TRBD1 (6 bases). CDR1 SQVTM and CDR2 ANQGSEA come from the germline V gene. The CDR3 length is 15 residues. V lost 6 bases and J lost 4, with 21 bases in between.

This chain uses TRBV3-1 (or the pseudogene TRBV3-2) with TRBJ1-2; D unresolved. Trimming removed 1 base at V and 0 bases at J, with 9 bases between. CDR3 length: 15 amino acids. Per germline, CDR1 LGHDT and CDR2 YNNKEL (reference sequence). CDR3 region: CASSQGSAANYGYTF. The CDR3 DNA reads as TGTGCCAGCAGCCAAGGTTCGGCGGCTAACTATGGCTACACCTTC.

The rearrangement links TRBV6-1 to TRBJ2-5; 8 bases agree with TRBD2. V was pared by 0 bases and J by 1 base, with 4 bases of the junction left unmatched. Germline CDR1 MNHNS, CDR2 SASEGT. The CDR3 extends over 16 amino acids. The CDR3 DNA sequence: TGTGCCAGCAGTGAAGCTACGGGGGGGGTCCAAGAGACCCAGTACTTC. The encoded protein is CASSEATGGVQETQYF.

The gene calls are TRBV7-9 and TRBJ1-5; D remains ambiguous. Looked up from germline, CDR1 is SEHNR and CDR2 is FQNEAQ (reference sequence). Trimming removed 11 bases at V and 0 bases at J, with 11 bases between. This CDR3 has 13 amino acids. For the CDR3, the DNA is TGTGCCGCAGGTAGGGATAGCAATCAGCCCCAGCATTTT. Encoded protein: CAAGRDSNQPQHF.

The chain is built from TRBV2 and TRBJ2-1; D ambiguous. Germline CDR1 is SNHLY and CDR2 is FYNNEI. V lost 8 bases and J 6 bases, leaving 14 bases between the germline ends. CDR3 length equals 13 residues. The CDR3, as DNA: TGTGCCAGCCTAAGGATTAGTCCCAATGAGCAGTTCTTC. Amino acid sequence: CASLRISPNEQFF.

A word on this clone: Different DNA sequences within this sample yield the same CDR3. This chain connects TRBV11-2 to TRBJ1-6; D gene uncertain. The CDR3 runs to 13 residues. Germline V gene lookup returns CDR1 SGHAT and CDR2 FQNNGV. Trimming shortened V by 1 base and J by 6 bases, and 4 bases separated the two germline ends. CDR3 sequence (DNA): TGTGCCAGCAGCTTAGGACGTAATTCACCCCTCCACTTT. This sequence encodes CASSLGRNSPLHF.

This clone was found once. The CDR3 DNA reads as TGTGCCAGCAAAAGCTTAAATTCCCCAACAGATACGCAGTATTTT. It encodes CASKSLNSPTDTQYF. The rearrangement links TRBV7-3 to TRBJ2-3; D remains unclear. CDR1 SGHTA and CDR2 FQGTGA come from the germline V gene. Trimming pared 7 bases from V and 3 bases from J, leaving 17 bases between. The CDR3 has 15 amino acids.

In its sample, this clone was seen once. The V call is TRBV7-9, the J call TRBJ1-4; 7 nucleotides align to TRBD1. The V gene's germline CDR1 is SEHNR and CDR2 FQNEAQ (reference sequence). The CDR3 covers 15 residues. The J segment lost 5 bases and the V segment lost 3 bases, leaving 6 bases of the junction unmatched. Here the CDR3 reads CASSFLTGANEKLFF. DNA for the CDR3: TGTGCCAGCAGCTTTCTCACAGGGGCCAATGAAAAACTGTTTTTT.

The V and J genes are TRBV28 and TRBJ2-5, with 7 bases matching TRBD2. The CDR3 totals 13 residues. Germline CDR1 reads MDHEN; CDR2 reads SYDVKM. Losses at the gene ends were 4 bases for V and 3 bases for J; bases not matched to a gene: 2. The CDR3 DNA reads TGTGCCAGCAGTTCGGGGGGAGAAGAGACCCAGTACTTC. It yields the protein CASSSGGEETQYF.

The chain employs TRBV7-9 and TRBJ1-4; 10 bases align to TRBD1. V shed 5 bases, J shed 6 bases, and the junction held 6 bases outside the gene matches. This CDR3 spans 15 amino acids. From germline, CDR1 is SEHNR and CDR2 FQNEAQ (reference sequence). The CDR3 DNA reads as TGTGCCAGCAGCCCACGGACAGGGGGTGATGAAAAACTGTTTTTT. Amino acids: CASSPRTGGDEKLFF.

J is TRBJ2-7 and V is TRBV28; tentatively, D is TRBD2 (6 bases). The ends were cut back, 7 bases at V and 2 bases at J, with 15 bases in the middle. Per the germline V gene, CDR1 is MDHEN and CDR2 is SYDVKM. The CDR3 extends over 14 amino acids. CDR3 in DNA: TGTGCCAGCACCCGGGGCTGGGGGGCCTACGAGCAGTACTTC. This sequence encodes CASTRGWGAYEQYF.